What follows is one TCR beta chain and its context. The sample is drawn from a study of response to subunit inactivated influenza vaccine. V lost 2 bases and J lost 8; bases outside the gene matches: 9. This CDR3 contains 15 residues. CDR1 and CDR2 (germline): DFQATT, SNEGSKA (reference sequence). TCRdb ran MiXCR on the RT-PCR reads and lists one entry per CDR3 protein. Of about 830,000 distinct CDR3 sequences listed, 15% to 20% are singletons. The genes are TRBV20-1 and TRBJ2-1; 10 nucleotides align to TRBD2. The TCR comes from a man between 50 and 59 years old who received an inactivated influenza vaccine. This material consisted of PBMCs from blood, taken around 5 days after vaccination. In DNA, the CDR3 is TGCAGTGCTAGAAAGACGACTAGCGGGCTCCATGAGCAGTTCTTC. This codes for CSARKTTSGLHEQFF.